One sample yielded the 20 T cell receptor beta chains listed below, sequenced in a study of regulatory T cells in long-lasting Graves disease. Sequencing libraries for TCR beta were prepared with iRepertoire HTBI primers and Arm-PCR of CDR3 regions. TCRdb recomputed calls from the multiplex PCR reads with MiXCR, one row per CDR3 protein. The sample has hundreds of thousands of distinct CDR3 sequences; approximately 29% are singletons. The time point denotes: persistent/refractory GD, antithyroid drugs over 5 years with positive TRAb. Preparation of the TCR library used RNA extracted from PBMCs. This material consisted of peripheral blood mononuclear cells (PBMCs), taken when the disease was refractory, from a patient treated with antithyroid drugs. Receptors originate from a female donor with Graves disease.

The CDR3 spells CASRPASGTGGSPLHF. The CDR3 DNA reads as TGTGCCAGCAGACCCGCTTCCGGGACAGGGGGTTCACCCCTCCACTTT. The chain links TRBV27 to TRBJ1-6, with 11 bases fitting TRBD1. V dropped 6 bases and J dropped 9; count of bases not matched to a gene: 10. The CDR3 extends over 16 amino acids. Germline lookup yields CDR1 MNHEY and CDR2 SMNVEV (reference sequence).

V gene TRBV6-1 combines with J gene TRBJ2-7; TRBD2 agrees at 10 bases. Losses at the gene ends were 3 bases for V and 3 bases for J; bases not matched to a gene: 5. The germline V gene has CDR1 MNHNS and CDR2 SASEGT. CDR3 length: 15 residues. CDR3 nucleotides: TGTGCCAGCAGTGAGGGAGCGGGAGGGGTCTACGAGCAGTACTTC. Protein: CASSEGAGGVYEQYF.

This clonotype has ten or more counts. V gene TRBV2 combines with J gene TRBJ2-7; 11 bases map to TRBD2. CDR1 is SNHLY, CDR2 FYNNEI, per germline. The length of the CDR3 is 14 residues. V was clipped by 6 bases and J by 1 base; unmatched bases: 2. In DNA form, the CDR3 reads TGTGCCAGCAGACTAGCGGGGGTATCCTACGAGCAGTACTTC. Its protein product is CASRLAGVSYEQYF. Looking up the rest from reference TRBV2 and TRBJ2-7 gives the full variable domain: EPEVTQTPSHQVTQMGQEVILRCVPISNHLYFYWYRQILGQKVEFLVSFYNNEISEKSEIFDDQFSVERPDGSNFTLKIRSTKLEDSAMYFCASRLAGVSYEQYFGPGTRLTVT.

About this clonotype itself: A far larger clone differs by one base, so this is likely a read error. The gene calls are TRBV10-3 and TRBJ1-1, with a possible D match to TRBD1 (5 bases). With 5 bases removed from V and 0 bases from J, the gap between germline ends came to 13 bases. Germline V gene lookup returns CDR1 ENHRY and CDR2 SYGVKD. The CDR3 runs 15 residues. The CDR3 spells CAISLPEGLNTEAFF. DNA of the CDR3: TGTGCCATCAGTCTCCCGGAGGGACTGAACACTGAAGCTTTCTTT.

V is TRBV19 and J is TRBJ2-7; 8 nucleotides agree with TRBD1. The V gene's germline CDR1 is LNHDA and CDR2 SQIVND (reference sequence). The V gene end was trimmed by 10 bases and the J gene end by 4 bases; junction bases not matched to a gene: 9. The CDR3 loop spans 13 amino acids. CDR3 amino acids: CATEDRELYEQYF. The DNA for the CDR3 is TGTGCCACCGAGGACAGGGAACTTTACGAGCAGTACTTC.

This rearrangement joins TRBV12-3 or TRBV12-4 to TRBJ2-5, with D possibly matching TRBD1 (6 bases). This CDR3 comprises 15 residues. Trimming left V 1 base short and J 5 bases short, with 14 bases between. CDR3 bases: TGTGCCAGCAGTTTAGTTGCAGGGGCCGGGGAGACCCAGTACTTC. Translating gives CASSLVAGAGETQYF.

This chain connects TRBV5-4 to TRBJ1-1; no reliable D call. Germline CDR1 and CDR2: SGHNT and YYREEE (reference sequence). The CDR3 loop spans 15 amino acids. The V gene lost 4 bases and the J gene lost 6 bases, with 19 bases spanning the gap. In DNA, the CDR3 is TGTGCCAGCAGCCCGGCCGGGGTCCAGAGCTCTGAAGCTTTCTTT. Translating gives CASSPAGVQSSEAFF.

Many counts were recorded for this clonotype. The genes are TRBV18 and TRBJ1-4; 9 bases map to TRBD1. Trimming took 3 bases from V and 6 from J; bases not matched to a gene: 5. This CDR3 spans 15 amino acids. Germline CDR1 is KGHSH and CDR2 is LQKENI. The CDR3 is CASSPRDRADEKLFF. As DNA, the CDR3 is TGTGCCAGCTCACCCCGGGACAGGGCCGATGAAAAACTGTTTTTT.

This clonotype was counted a few times. The gene calls are TRBV5-1 and TRBJ1-1; no clear D gene. The germline gives CDR1 SGHRS, CDR2 YFSETQ. The CDR3 has 15 amino acids. V was trimmed by 0 bases and J by 5 bases, leaving 14 bases between them. The chain's CDR3 is CASSLAGRLETEAFF. CDR3 sequence (DNA): TGCGCCAGCAGCTTGGCCGGTAGGCTAGAGACTGAAGCTTTCTTT. Complete variable domain (other parts from reference TRBV5-1 and TRBJ1-1): KAGVTQTPRYLIKTRGQQVTLSCSPISGHRSVSWYQQTPGQGLQFLFEYFSETQRNKGNFPGRFSGRQFSNSRSEMNVSTLELGDSALYLCASSLAGRLETEAFFGQGTRLTVV.

The chain combines TRBV3-1 with TRBJ1-2; a weak D match, TRBD1 (6 bases). The CDR3 spans 16 residues. Germline V gene lookup returns CDR1 LGHDT and CDR2 YNNKEL (reference sequence). The V gene lost 2 bases and the J gene lost 2 bases, with 15 bases spanning the gap. CDR3 amino acids: CASSQRGGGSNYGYTF. In DNA form, the CDR3 reads TGTGCCAGCAGCCAAAGGGGGGGGGGTTCCAACTATGGCTACACCTTC.

This clonotype was counted a few times. The V gene is TRBV12-5, the J gene TRBJ1-1; the D gene is possibly TRBD1 (5 bases). Trimming pared 3 bases from V and 0 bases from J, leaving 11 bases between. CDR3 length: 15 residues. Per germline, CDR1 LGHNT and CDR2 FRNRAP. The CDR3 DNA sequence: TGTGCTAGTGGTTTACAGGTTATCATGAACACTGAAGCTTTCTTT. This codes for CASGLQVIMNTEAFF.

At least ten counts were recorded for this clonotype. The gene calls are TRBV12-3 or TRBV12-4 and TRBJ1-4; TRBD1 is a possible D gene (6 bases). The CDR3 is made up of 16 amino acids. Trimming cost V 1 base and J 7 bases, with 16 bases left between them. CDR3 region: CASSLVGRGGGEKLFF. As DNA, the CDR3 is TGTGCCAGCAGTTTAGTAGGTCGCGGGGGCGGTGAAAAACTGTTTTTT.

The rearrangement joins TRBV27 to TRBJ2-7; D gene unclear. The germline V gene has CDR1 MNHEY and CDR2 SMNVEV (reference sequence). CDR3 length: 14 residues. V dropped 2 bases and J dropped 0 bases, with 8 bases sitting between them. CDR3 sequence reads: CASSLMASSYEQYF. For the CDR3, the DNA is TGTGCCAGCAGTTTAATGGCGAGCTCCTACGAGCAGTACTTC.

At least ten counts were recorded for this clonotype. The genes are TRBV2 and TRBJ1-1; 9 bases are a match to TRBD1. From germline, CDR1 is SNHLY and CDR2 FYNNEI. The CDR3 has 13 amino acids. With V trimmed by 2 bases and J by 10 bases, 5 bases remained unmatched. The DNA of the CDR3 is TGTGCCAGCAGTGAAAATCCGGACAGGGGAGCTTTCTTT. It yields the protein CASSENPDRGAFF.

Ten or more counts support this clonotype. The rearrangement joins TRBV28 to TRBJ1-2, with D possibly TRBD1 on 5 matching bases. CDR1 and CDR2 from the germline V gene are MDHEN and SYDVKM. The CDR3 spans 12 residues. V was trimmed by 8 bases and J by 3 bases, leaving 10 bases between them. For the CDR3, the DNA is TGTGCCAGCGGTGGGGGTTACTATGGCTACACCTTC. Amino acids: CASGGGYYGYTF.

V and J are TRBV28 and TRBJ2-2; D not certain. CDR1 MDHEN and CDR2 SYDVKM come from the germline V gene. This CDR3 spans 13 amino acids. V lost 7 bases, J lost 5 bases, and 11 bases lay in between. Here the CDR3 reads CASILPRTGELFF. CDR3 in DNA: TGTGCCAGCATCTTGCCTAGGACCGGGGAGCTGTTTTTT.

The V gene is TRBV9, the J gene TRBJ1-2, with D hard to call. CDR1 and CDR2 (germline): SGDLS, YYNGEE. Trimming stripped 6 bases from V and 8 bases from J, with 14 bases between. The CDR3 runs 12 residues. The CDR3 reads CASTVGEGGYTF. DNA for the CDR3: TGTGCCAGCACTGTCGGGGAGGGCGGCTACACCTTC. Together with reference TRBV9 and TRBJ1-2, the CDR3 gives the full variable domain: DSGVTQTPKHLITATGQRVTLRCSPRSGDLSVYWYQQSLDQGLQFLIQYYNGEERAKGNILERFSAQQFPDLHSELNLSSLELGDSALYFCASTVGEGGYTFGSGTRLTVV.

This rearrangement joins TRBV19 to TRBJ2-5; D gene uncertain. CDR1 and CDR2 from the germline V gene are LNHDA and SQIVND (reference sequence). Between the trimmed V and J ends, which lost 6 bases and 3 bases, there was a span of 11 bases. The CDR3 has 13 residues. The DNA for the CDR3 is TGTGCCAGTAGCGAGGATACGGAAGAGACCCAGTACTTC. The encoded protein is CASSEDTEETQYF.

This clonotype has just one count. The V gene is TRBV5-1, the J gene TRBJ1-1; a weak D match, TRBD1 (6 bases). This CDR3 is 15 amino acids long. V was clipped by 3 bases and J by 0 bases, with 12 bases between them. Germline V lookup: CDR1 SGHRS, CDR2 YFSETQ. The CDR3, as DNA: TGCGCCAGCAGCTACCGCAGGGGTATGAACACTGAAGCTTTCTTT. Its translation: CASSYRRGMNTEAFF. The complete variable domain, with remaining parts taken from reference TRBV5-1 and TRBJ1-1, reads KAGVTQTPRYLIKTRGQQVTLSCSPISGHRSVSWYQQTPGQGLQFLFEYFSETQRNKGNFPGRFSGRQFSNSRSEMNVSTLELGDSALYLCASSYRRGMNTEAFFGQGTRLTVV.

The V call is TRBV5-1, the J call TRBJ2-6; 11 bases align to TRBD1. The CDR3 sequence is 17 residues long. Trimming removed 5 bases from V and 4 bases from J; junction bases left unmatched: 8. The germline gives CDR1 SGHRS, CDR2 YFSETQ. CDR3 bases: TGCGCCAGCAGTAGCGGACAGGGGGCGAACGGGGCCAACGTCCTGACTTTC. Translated: CASSSGQGANGANVLTF.